This section outlines one T cell receptor (beta chain) sequence together with its context. No antigen is known for it. V lost 4 bases to trimming and J lost 2 bases, with 14 bases between them. CDR1 is SGHKS and CDR2 is YYEKEE in the germline V gene (reference sequence). The CDR3 runs 15 residues. This sample is part of a study of brain metastases from non-small cell lung cancer. Study-wide findings and caveats: Compared with primary tumors, brain metastases showed less T-cell infiltration. Brain metastases shared most TCR repertoire with primaries, with sparse T cells. In 55% to 70% of brain metastases, T-cell clones were expanded compared with matched primary tumors.

Only in-frame clones appear in the TCRdb table, and some are missing; sequencing was by immunoSEQ multiplex PCR. The sample has fewer than 3,500 clones; more than 65% are singletons. The rearrangement links TRBV5-5 to TRBJ2-3, with a weak D call TRBD1 (5 bases). Sequenced material: primary lung tumor tissue. The receptor's source is a donor at least 40 years old with non-small cell lung cancer. Here the CDR3 DNA reads TGTGCCAGCAGCCCATGGGGCTCGCCCACAGATACGCAGTATTTT. It codes for CASSPWGSPTDTQYF.